This TCR beta chain was recorded in a study of type 1 regulatory T cells. Background on the study: T-allo10 is a Tr1-enriched, alloantigen-specific CD4 T cell product made in vitro.

TCRdb re-analysed the reads in MiXCR, keeping a single row per CDR3 protein. This sample yields about 19,000 distinct CDR3 sequences, of which about 9.4% are seen a single time; over 2.5% belongs to the top ten. With 4 bases removed from V and 2 bases from J, the gap between germline ends came to 13 bases. Looked up from germline, CDR1 is SGHRS and CDR2 is YFSETQ. The CDR3 is 16 residues long. The sample comprised CD4+ T cells, either the whole sample or a sorted fraction (not recorded which). This rearrangement joins TRBV5-1 to TRBJ2-6; D might be TRBD1 (6 bases). The sequence derives from a human donor in good health. CDR3 DNA: TGCGCCAGCAGCAAGGGGGAAAAAGCTGGGGCCAACGTCCTGACTTTC. Its protein product is CASSKGEKAGANVLTF.